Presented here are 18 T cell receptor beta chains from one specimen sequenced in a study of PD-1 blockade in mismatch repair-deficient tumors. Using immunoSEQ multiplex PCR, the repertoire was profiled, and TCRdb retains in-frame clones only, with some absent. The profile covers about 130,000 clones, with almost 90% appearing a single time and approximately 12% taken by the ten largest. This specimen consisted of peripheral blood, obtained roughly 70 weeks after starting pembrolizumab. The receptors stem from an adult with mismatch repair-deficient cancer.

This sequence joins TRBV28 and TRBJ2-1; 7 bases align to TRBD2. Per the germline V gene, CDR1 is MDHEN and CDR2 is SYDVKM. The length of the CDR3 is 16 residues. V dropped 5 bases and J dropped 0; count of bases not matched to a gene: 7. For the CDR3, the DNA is TGTGCCAGCAGTCCCCTCGGCGGGAGCTCCTACAATGAGCAGTTCTTC. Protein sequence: CASSPLGGSSYNEQFF. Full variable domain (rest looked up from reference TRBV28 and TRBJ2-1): DVKVTQSSRYLVKRTGEKVFLECVQDMDHENMFWYRQDPGLGLRLIYFSYDVKMKEKGDIPEGYSVSREKKERFSLILESASTNQTSMYLCASSPLGGSSYNEQFFGPGTRLTVL.

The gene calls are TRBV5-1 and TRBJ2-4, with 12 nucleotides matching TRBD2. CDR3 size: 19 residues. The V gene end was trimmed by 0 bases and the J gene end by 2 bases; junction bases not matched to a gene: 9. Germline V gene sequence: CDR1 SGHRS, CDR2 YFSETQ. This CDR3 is CASSLDVTSGSVSKNIQYF. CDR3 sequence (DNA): TGCGCCAGCAGCTTGGATGTGACTAGCGGGAGTGTCTCCAAAAACATTCAGTACTTC.

DNA of the CDR3: TGTGCCAGCAGTGCTGAGAGAGACAATGAGCAGTTCTTC. This encodes CASSAERDNEQFF. V is TRBV25-1 and J is TRBJ2-1, with D unresolved. V lost 4 bases and J 5 bases, leaving 9 bases between the germline ends. Germline assignment: CDR1 MGHDK and CDR2 SYGVNS. CDR3 size: 13 residues.

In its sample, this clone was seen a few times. The CDR3: CASSPRHLSQSLEAFF. The CDR3 bases are TGTGCCAGCAGCCCCCGCCACCTTTCACAGTCTCTTGAAGCTTTCTTT. The chain recombines TRBV11-1 with TRBJ1-1; unclear D gene. CDR3 length: 16 amino acids. Germline assignment: CDR1 SGHAT and CDR2 FQDESV (reference sequence). Deletions cut 5 bases from V and 7 bases from J, with 23 bases between.

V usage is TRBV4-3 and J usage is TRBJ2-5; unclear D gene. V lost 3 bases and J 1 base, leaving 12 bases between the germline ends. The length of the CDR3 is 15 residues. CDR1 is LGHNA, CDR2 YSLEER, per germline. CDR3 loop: CASSQGFGVQETQYF. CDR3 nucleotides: TGCGCCAGCAGCCAGGGATTTGGAGTCCAAGAGACCCAGTACTTC.

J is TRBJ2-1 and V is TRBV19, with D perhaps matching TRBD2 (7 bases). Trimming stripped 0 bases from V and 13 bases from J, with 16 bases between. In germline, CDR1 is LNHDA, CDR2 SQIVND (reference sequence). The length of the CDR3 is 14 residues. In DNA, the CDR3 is TGTGCCAGTAGTATAGATCGGTGGGGGGGCACCCAGTTCTTC. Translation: CASSIDRWGGTQFF.

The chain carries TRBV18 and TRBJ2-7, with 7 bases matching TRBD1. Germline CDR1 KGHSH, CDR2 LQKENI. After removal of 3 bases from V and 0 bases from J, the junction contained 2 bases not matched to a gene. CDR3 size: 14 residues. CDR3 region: CASSPTGISYEQYF. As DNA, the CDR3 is TGTGCCAGCTCACCGACAGGGATCTCCTACGAGCAGTACTTC.

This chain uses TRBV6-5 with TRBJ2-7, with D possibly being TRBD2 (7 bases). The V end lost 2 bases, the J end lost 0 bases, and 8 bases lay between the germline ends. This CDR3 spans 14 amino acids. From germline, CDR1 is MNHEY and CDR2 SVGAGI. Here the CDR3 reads CASSYGGASYEQYF. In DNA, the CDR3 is TGTGCCAGCAGTTACGGGGGGGCCTCCTACGAGCAGTACTTC.

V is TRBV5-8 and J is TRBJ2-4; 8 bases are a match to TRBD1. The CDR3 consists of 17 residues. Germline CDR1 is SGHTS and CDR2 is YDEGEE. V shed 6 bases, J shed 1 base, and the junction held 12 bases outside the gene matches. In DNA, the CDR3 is TGTGCCAGCACGCCCGACCGGACAGGGAGGGCCAAAAACATTCAGTACTTC. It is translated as CASTPDRTGRAKNIQYF.

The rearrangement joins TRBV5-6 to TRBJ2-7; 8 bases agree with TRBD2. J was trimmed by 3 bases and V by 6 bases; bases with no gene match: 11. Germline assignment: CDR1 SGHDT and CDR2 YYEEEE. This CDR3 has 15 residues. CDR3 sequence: CASTPYVGGGYEQYF. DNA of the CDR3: TGTGCCAGCACCCCGTACGTCGGGGGGGGCTACGAGCAGTACTTC.

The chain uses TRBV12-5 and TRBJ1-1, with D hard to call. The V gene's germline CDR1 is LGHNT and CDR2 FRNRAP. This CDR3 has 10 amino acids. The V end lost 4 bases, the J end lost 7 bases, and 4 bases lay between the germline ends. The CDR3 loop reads CASGSIEAFF. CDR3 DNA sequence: TGTGCTAGTGGTTCCATTGAAGCTTTCTTT.

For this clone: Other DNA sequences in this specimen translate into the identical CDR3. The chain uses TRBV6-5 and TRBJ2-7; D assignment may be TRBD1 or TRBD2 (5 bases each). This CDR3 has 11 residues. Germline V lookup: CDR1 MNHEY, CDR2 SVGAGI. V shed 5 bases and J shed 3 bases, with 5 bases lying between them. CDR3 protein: CASSGGYEQYF. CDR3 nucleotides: TGTGCCAGCAGTGGGGGCTACGAGCAGTACTTC.

The CDR3 spells CASSYSYKGAYEQYF. CDR3 coding DNA: TGTGCCAGCAGTTACTCCTACAAGGGGGCCTACGAGCAGTACTTC. This chain joins TRBV6-5 and TRBJ2-7; D is perhaps TRBD1 (6 bases). Trimming removed 0 bases from V and 2 bases from J, with 11 bases in between. Germline CDR1 and CDR2: MNHEY and SVGAGI. The CDR3 runs 15 residues.

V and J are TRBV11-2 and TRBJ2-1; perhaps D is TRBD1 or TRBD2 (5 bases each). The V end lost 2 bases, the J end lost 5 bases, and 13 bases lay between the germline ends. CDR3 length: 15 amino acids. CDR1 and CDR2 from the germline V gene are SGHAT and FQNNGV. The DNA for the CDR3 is TGTGCCAGCAGCTTACCAGCAGGGAGACACAATGAGCAGTTCTTC. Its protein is CASSLPAGRHNEQFF.

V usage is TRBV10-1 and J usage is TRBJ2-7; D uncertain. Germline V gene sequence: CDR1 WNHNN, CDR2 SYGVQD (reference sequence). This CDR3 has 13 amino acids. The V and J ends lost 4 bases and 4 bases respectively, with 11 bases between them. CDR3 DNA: TGCGCCAGCAGTGGTGGACCGGTATACGAGCAGTACTTC. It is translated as CASSGGPVYEQYF.

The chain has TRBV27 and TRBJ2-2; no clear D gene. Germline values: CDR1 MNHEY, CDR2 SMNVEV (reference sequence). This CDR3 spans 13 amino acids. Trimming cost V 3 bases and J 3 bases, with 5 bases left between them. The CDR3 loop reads CASSLAYTGELFF. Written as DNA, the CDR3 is TGTGCCAGCAGTTTGGCCTACACCGGGGAGCTGTTTTTT.

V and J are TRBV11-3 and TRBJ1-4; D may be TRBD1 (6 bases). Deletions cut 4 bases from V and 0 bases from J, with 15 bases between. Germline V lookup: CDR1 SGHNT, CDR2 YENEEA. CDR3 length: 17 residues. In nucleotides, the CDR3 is TGTGCCAGCAGCTCTGGACAGTTGGAGGCAACTAATGAAAAACTGTTTTTT. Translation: CASSSGQLEATNEKLFF.

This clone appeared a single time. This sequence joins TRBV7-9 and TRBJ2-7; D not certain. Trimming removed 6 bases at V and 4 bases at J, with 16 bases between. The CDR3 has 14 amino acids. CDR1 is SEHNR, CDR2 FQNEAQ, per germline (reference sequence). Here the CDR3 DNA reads TGTGCCAGCAGTGGTACAAGAATTCCATACGAGCAGTACTTC. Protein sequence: CASSGTRIPYEQYF.